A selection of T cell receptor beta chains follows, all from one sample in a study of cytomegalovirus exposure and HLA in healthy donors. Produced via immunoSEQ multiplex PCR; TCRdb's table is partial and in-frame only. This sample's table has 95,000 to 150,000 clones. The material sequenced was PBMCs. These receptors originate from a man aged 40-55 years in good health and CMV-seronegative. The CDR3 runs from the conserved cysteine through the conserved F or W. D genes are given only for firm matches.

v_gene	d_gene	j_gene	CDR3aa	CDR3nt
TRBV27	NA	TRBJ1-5	CASSLRFGGTSNQPQHF	TGTGCCAGCAGTTTACGTTTTGGAGGAACTAGCAATCAGCCCCAGCATTTT
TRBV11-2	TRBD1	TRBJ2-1	CASTLEPGQGRNEQFF	TGTGCCAGCACCCTAGAACCGGGACAGGGAAGGAATGAGCAGTTCTTC
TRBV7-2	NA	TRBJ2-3	CASSSGTSRTDTQYF	TGTGCCAGCAGCTCTGGGACTTCCAGGACAGATACGCAGTATTTT
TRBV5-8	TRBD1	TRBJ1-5	CASSFSRGDRGRGEPQHF	TGTGCCAGCAGTTTTTCCCGGGGGGACAGGGGGCGAGGTGAGCCCCAGCATTTT
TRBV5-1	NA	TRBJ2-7	CASSLSPSSYEQYF	TGCGCCAGCAGCTTGAGTCCTAGCTCCTACGAGCAGTACTTC
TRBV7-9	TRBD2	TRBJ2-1	CASSAGTSDDNEQFF	TGTGCCAGCAGCGCCGGGACTAGCGACGACAATGAGCAGTTCTTC
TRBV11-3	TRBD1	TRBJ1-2	CASSLDGQVANYGYTF	TGTGCCAGCAGCTTAGATGGACAGGTGGCTAACTATGGCTACACCTTC
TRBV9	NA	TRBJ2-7	CASSPRVGSSSYEQYF	TGTGCCAGCAGCCCCCGGGTTGGCTCCAGCTCCTACGAGCAGTACTTC
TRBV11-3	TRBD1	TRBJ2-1	CASSFRDRAFDEQFF	TGTGCCAGCAGCTTCCGGGACAGGGCTTTCGATGAGCAGTTCTTC
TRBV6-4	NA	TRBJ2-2	CASRASGNTGELFF	TGTGCCAGCAGGGCCTCAGGGAACACCGGGGAGCTGTTTTTT
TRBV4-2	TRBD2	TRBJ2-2	CASSQDGTSGRTGELFF	TGTGCCAGCAGCCAAGACGGGACTAGCGGGAGAACCGGGGAGCTGTTTTTT
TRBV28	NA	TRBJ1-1	CASSLNSRSTNTEAFF	TGTGCCAGCAGTCTCAACTCCCGGTCAACGAACACTGAAGCTTTCTTT
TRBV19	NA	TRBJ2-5	CASIPVGGAYQETQYF	TGTGCCAGTATCCCCGTTGGCGGGGCGTACCAAGAGACCCAGTACTTC
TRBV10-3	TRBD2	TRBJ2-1	CAISDSRTSGSSNEQFF	TGTGCCATCAGTGACTCACGGACTAGCGGGAGTAGCAATGAGCAGTTCTTC
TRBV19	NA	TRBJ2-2	CASSIQTFSKTGELFF	TGTGCCAGTAGTATTCAGACTTTCTCGAAGACCGGGGAGCTGTTTTTT
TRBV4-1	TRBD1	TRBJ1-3	CASSLQGQGSRNTIYF	TGCGCCAGCAGCCTGCAGGGACAGGGAAGCCGAAACACCATATATTTT
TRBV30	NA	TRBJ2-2	CAWSSKSGVGRGSPGELFF	TGTGCCTGGAGTTCGAAGAGTGGGGTAGGGAGAGGTTCGCCCGGGGAGCTGTTTTTT
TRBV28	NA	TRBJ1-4	CATLGSLVEKLFF	TGTGCCACCCTGGGCAGCCTGGTGGAAAAACTGTTTTTT
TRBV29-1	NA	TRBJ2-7	CSVLAAYEQYF	TGCAGCGTTCTCGCAGCCTACGAGCAGTACTTC
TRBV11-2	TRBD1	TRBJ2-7	CASSLVRQGGPHEQYF	TGTGCCAGCAGCTTAGTCCGACAGGGGGGACCCCACGAGCAGTACTTC
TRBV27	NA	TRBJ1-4	CASSLSVREGTNEKLFF	TGTGCCAGCAGTTTATCGGTCAGGGAAGGCACTAATGAAAAACTGTTTTTT
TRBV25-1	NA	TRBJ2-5	CASTFNDRSGETQYF	TGTGCCAGCACCTTTAATGACAGGTCGGGGGAGACCCAGTACTTC
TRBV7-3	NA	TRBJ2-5	CASSLKGSGGWETQYF	TGTGCCAGCAGCTTAAAAGGGAGTGGGGGCTGGGAGACCCAGTACTTC
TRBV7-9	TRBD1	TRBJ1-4	CASSLTGFSNEKLFF	TGTGCCAGCAGCTTGACAGGGTTTTCTAATGAAAAACTGTTTTTT
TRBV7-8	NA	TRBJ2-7	CASSLVDEQYF	TGTGCCAGCAGCTTAGTCGACGAGCAGTACTTC
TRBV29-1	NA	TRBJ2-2	CSVGSYSTGELFF	TGCAGCGTTGGGTCCTACAGTACCGGGGAGCTGTTTTTT
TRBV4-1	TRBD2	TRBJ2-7	CASSPRLAGGYEQYF	TGCGCCAGCAGCCCAAGACTAGCGGGAGGGTACGAGCAGTACTTC
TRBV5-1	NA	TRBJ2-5	CASSLDRAQETQYF	TGCGCCAGCAGCTTGGACAGGGCCCAAGAGACCCAGTACTTC
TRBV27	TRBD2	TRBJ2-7	CASSTLAGTEQYF	TGTGCCAGCAGTACCCTAGCGGGAACCGAGCAGTACTTC
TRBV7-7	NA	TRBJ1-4	CASSPTNGVGEKLFF	TGTGCTAGCAGCCCCACCAACGGGGTTGGGGAAAAACTGTTTTTT
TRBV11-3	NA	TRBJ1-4	CASSPPGRAEKLFF	TGTGCCAGCAGCCCGCCGGGCAGGGCGGAAAAACTGTTTTTT
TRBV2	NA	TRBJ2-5	CASSVRETQYF	TGTGCCAGCAGCGTTCGAGAGACCCAGTACTTC
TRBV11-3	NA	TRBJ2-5	CASSLDSRDEYF	TGTGCCAGCAGCTTAGATAGCCGTGACGAGTACTTC
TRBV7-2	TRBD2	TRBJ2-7	CASSLEGLAPYEQYF	TGTGCCAGCAGCTTAGAGGGACTAGCTCCGTACGAGCAGTACTTC
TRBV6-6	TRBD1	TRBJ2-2	CASSSDRGTRTGELFF	TGTGCCAGCAGTTCGGACAGGGGGACGAGGACCGGGGAGCTGTTTTTT
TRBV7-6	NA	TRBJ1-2	CASSGGTGSYGYTF	TGTGCCAGCAGCGGAGGCACAGGGAGCTATGGCTACACCTTC
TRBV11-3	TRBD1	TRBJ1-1	CASSPLQQGLTEAFF	TGTGCCAGCAGCCCACTCCAACAGGGGCTCACTGAAGCTTTCTTT
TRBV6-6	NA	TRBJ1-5	CASSSPPGNQPQHF	TGTGCCAGCAGTTCCCCTCCAGGGAATCAGCCCCAGCATTTT
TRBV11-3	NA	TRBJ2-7	CASSLGGRDSTEQYF	TGTGCCAGCAGCTTAGGGGGCCGGGACTCGACTGAGCAGTACTTC
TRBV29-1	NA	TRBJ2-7	CSVADVGTTRYEQYF	TGCAGCGTCGCCGACGTAGGGACAACACGCTACGAGCAGTACTTC
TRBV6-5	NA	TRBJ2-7	CASSLSLELYEQYF	TGTGCCAGCAGTTTGTCTTTAGAACTCTACGAGCAGTACTTC
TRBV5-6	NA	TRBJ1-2	CASSPLAANYGYTF	TGTGCCAGCAGCCCCCTCGCGGCAAACTATGGCTACACCTTC
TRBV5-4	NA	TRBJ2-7	CASSLSTVTGEQYF	TGTGCCAGCAGCTTGTCGACAGTAACTGGTGAGCAGTACTTC
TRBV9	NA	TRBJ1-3	CASSAQAGNTIYF	TGTGCCAGCAGTGCGCAAGCTGGAAACACCATATATTTT
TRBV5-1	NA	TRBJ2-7	CASSLGLVNEQYF	TGCGCCAGCAGCTTGGGACTAGTGAACGAGCAGTACTTC
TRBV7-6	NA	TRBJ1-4	CASSLEVWQAGEKLFF	TGTGCCAGCAGCTTAGAAGTCTGGCAGGCAGGGGAAAAACTGTTTTTT
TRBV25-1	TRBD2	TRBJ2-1	CASSRLAGNEQFF	TGTGCCAGCAGTCGACTAGCGGGGAATGAGCAGTTCTTC